Listed below are T cell receptor beta chains from one sample, sequenced in a study of blood T cell repertoires in COVID-19. This table comes from immunoSEQ multiplex PCR, and its TCRdb copy is limited to in-frame clones, with some not included. The table has under 250,000 clones, roughly 88% seen once. The sequencing sample was made of peripheral blood. The receptors stem from an elderly man with acute or convalescent COVID-19. CDR3s include the opening cysteine and the closing phenylalanine or tryptophan. The D gene is left open where the match is weak. The size of a clone is reported for some rows only, either as once, few or many, or as a class for expanded clones.

TGTGCCAGCAGTCGGGAGGAGGACGAGCAGTACTTC CASSREEDEQYF TRBV5-4 TRBD2 - TRBJ2-7
TGTGCCAGCAAATCGGGTGTCGGCTACGAGCAGTACTTC CASKSGVGYEQYF TRBV2 - once TRBJ2-7
TGTGCCAGCAGTTTCAGGCCGGGAACCGGTTCACCCCTCCACTTT CASSFRPGTGSPLHF TRBV27 - - TRBJ1-6
TGTGCCAGCTCAGATGAAGGGACAGGGGGACAAGAGACCCAGTACTTC CASSDEGTGGQETQYF TRBV18 TRBD1 - TRBJ2-5
TGTGCCAGCAGCGCCCGGGTCCAGAACACCGGGGAGCTGTTTTTT CASSARVQNTGELFF TRBV9 - - TRBJ2-2
TGTGCCAGCAGTTTCAGGGGGCTAAAGCACAATGAGCAGTTCTTC CASSFRGLKHNEQFF TRBV6-2/TRBV6-3 TRBD1 - TRBJ2-1
TGTGCCAGCAGCCAACTAGCGGGGAGCTCCTACGAGCAGTACTTC CASSQLAGSSYEQYF TRBV5-5 TRBD2 - TRBJ2-7
TGTGCCAGCAGCCATGGCAGTCACCGGAGGAACGAGCAGTACTTC CASSHGSHRRNEQYF TRBV28 - - TRBJ2-7
TGTGCCAGCAGTCCCGGGTACGAGCAGTACTTC CASSPGYEQYF TRBV12-3/TRBV12-4 - - TRBJ2-7
TGTGCCAGCAGCCCCGGGACAGGGGAGATTAGCGAAAAACTGTTTTTT CASSPGTGEISEKLFF TRBV3-1/TRBV3-2 TRBD1 - TRBJ1-4
TGTGCCAGCAGTTTCGGGGGGGAGAGCCAGCATTTT CASSFGGESQHF TRBV12-3/TRBV12-4 - - TRBJ1-5
TGTGCCAGTAGTACCCTCCCTTTTCTCGAGCAGTACTTC CASSTLPFLEQYF TRBV19 - - TRBJ2-7
TGTGCCAGCAGTTTCCCTAACACTGAAGCTTTCTTT CASSFPNTEAFF TRBV6-2/TRBV6-3 - - TRBJ1-1
TGTGCCAGCTCACATATCCAGACATCCGGGACAGCGGATTCAGGCTACACCTTC CASSHIQTSGTADSGYTF TRBV18 TRBD1 once TRBJ1-2
TGTGCCAGCAGCCTAACGGGACTAGCGTCTAGCACAGATACGCAGTATTTT CASSLTGLASSTDTQYF TRBV11-2 TRBD2 once TRBJ2-3
TGTGCCAGCAGCTTGCAGGTCTCCTACGAGCAGTACTTC CASSLQVSYEQYF TRBV5-4 - once TRBJ2-7
TGTGCCAGTAGTCTACAGGGAAGGGGAATGAACACTGAAGCTTTCTTT CASSLQGRGMNTEAFF TRBV19 - - TRBJ1-1
TGTGCCAGCAGCTTAAAACAGGAGAGCTCCTACGAGCAGTACTTC CASSLKQESSYEQYF TRBV7-9 - - TRBJ2-7
TGTGCCAGCAGCTTCCCCCGGCCGGGCACCGGGGAGCTGTTTTTT CASSFPRPGTGELFF TRBV7-2 - - TRBJ2-2
TGCGCCAGCAGCCAAGACGCAGGGTGGATATACGAGCAGTACTTC CASSQDAGWIYEQYF TRBV4-1 - - TRBJ2-7
TGTGCCAGTAGTATAGCGCGGCAGCGGACTAATGAAAAACTGTTTTTT CASSIARQRTNEKLFF TRBV19 - - TRBJ1-4
TGTGCCAGCAGTTTAGGACAGGGGTACACGCAGTATTTT CASSLGQGYTQYF TRBV28 TRBD1 once TRBJ2-3
TGTGCCAGCAGCCTCCGGGACTCGTTCTACGAGCAGTACTTC CASSLRDSFYEQYF TRBV7-8 - - TRBJ2-7
TGTGCCAGCAGCGGCCATCTGACAGCCTACGAGCAGTACTTC CASSGHLTAYEQYF TRBV7-9 - once TRBJ2-7